Included here is one TCR beta chain sequence, with context. No cognate antigen has been identified for it. No much larger clonotype is one base removed from it; base qualities were not supplied. V loses 5 bases, J loses 9 bases, and the germline ends lie 14 bases apart. The CDR3 goes from the cysteine to the phenylalanine over 13 residues. Only the CDR3 region is kept as DNA, spanning 39 bases read in frame from base 1. CDR1 LNHDA and CDR2 SQIVND were looked up in the germline V gene (reference sequence). Synthetic TCR analog templates were spiked into each PCR to estimate absolute template abundance from read counts. TCRbeta CDR3 regions were amplified from genomic DNA with bias-controlled V and J gene primers using the immunoSEQ assay. Sequencing of rearranged TCRbeta segments was done at approximately 20X coverage. The study's own analysis went as follows. Clustering was used to correct sequencing errors, and CDR3s were annotated against IMGT so that V, D and J genes could be assigned. Out-of-frame and stop-codon sequences were excluded, and only productive TCRbeta rearrangements were used in downstream analyses. Clonality was computed as one minus Shannon entropy normalized by the log of the number of unique productive sequences. Clones differing between time points or between blood and tumor were identified by Fisher's exact test with Benjamini-Hochberg correction at adjusted p below 0.01. TCRdb carries this immuneACCESS record with in-frame sequences only. Its versions omit some clonotypes, under half of them owing to an unresolved V gene in the studies checked, with the rest unexplained. V, J and clone size are those of that table, while D and trimming were read from the DNA. In this sample the table shows approximately 34,000 clones, around 80% of which occur a single time. The biggest ten clones account for about 31% of the sample.

The cohort comprised roughly 30 patients with locally advanced or metastatic urothelial carcinoma treated at Memorial Sloan Kettering on a trial protocol. Peripheral blood mononuclear cells were collected pretreatment and during treatment, at between 1 and 8 total time points per patient. The Qiagen DNeasy Blood extraction kit was used to purify genomic DNA from total PBMCs and tumor samples. Collected pretreatment and during treatment, PBMCs were isolated and stored as previously described. This sample was included in a study of PD-L1 blockade in urothelial cancer (dated by TCRdb to about 2017). Study-level background: Therapy was started around 2014 for all patients, and atezolizumab 1,200 mg was administered intravenously every 3 weeks. Somatic, immune and clinical correlates of response to PD-L1 blockade with atezolizumab in urothelial cancer were the focus of an exploratory multi-omic analysis. Pretreatment tumor samples, along with matched peripheral blood collected serially before and after atezolizumab treatment, underwent TCR sequencing. About 90% of the roughly 29 patients were identified as males with urothelial cancer of bladder origin, and a prior smoking history was reported by 18 of 29 patients. In the same patients, pretreatment tumors underwent whole exome sequencing and RNA sequencing in addition to TCR sequencing. Fewer than ten patients reached durable clinical benefit, while some 21 patients did not. Blood samples yielded a median of around 150,000 T cells and more than 80,000 unique TCRs, with median clonality 0.080. Progression-free survival longer than 6 months counted as durable clinical benefit, and TCR features were additionally tested against both progression-free and overall survival. Under 30 patients had pretreatment blood TCR-seq, about 25 had at least one posttreatment blood collection, and about 25 had tumor TCR-seq. An ECOG performance status of 0 or 1 was recorded for the patients, and 0 to 3 prior chemotherapy regimens had been received by the patients. Blood samples were analyzed at two time points: 3 weeks after treatment start (second dose) and 6 weeks after treatment start.

Study-wide conclusions, independent of this receptor: Patients with durable benefit showed greater expansion of tumor-associated TCR clones in peripheral blood 3 weeks after starting treatment (n of about 20, p = 0.022). Because the sample size was small (n ≈ 28) and many of the analyses were exploratory, the results are meant to be hypothesis-generating. Improved progression-free and overall survival was associated with having pretreatment peripheral blood TCR clonality below the median.

The V and J segments used are TRBV19 and TRBJ2-1; a weak D assignment points to TRBD2 (7 bases agree). The sample in question was PBMCs, obtained around atezolizumab (anti-PD-L1) treatment. The receptor was derived from a man between 60 and 75 years old with urothelial cancer. The CDR3 protein is CASSLEGGGEQFF. At the DNA level, the sequence is TGTGCCAGTAGTTTGGAGGGGGGGGGTGAGCAGTTCTTC.